This is a list of T cell receptor beta chains from one sample in a study of T cell changes during pregnancy in multiple sclerosis. Repertoires were generated with immunoSEQ multiplex PCR, while TCRdb's copy carries only in-frame clones and drops some. This sample has approximately 32,000 clones; about 91% occur once, and the top ten carry roughly a tenth. The sequencing here drew on CD8+ T cells from peripheral blood mononuclear cells, taken in the second trimester of pregnancy. The receptors were sampled from a female donor with multiple sclerosis, enrolled in a pregnancy study. Both conserved end residues are part of each CDR3. Fields, in order: CDR3 DNA, CDR3 protein, clone size, V gene, J gene, D gene. The D gene is left open where the match is weak. The size of a clone is reported for some rows only, either as once, few or many, or as a class for expanded clones.

TGCGCCAGCAGCCAAAGCGCGGGAGCTAACTATGGCTACACCTTC	CASSQSAGANYGYTF	NA	TRBV4-1	TRBJ1-2	NA
TGTGCCAGCAGCTTAGTGAGGGGGGGGCGGGTTCCTCGGGAGCAGTACTTC	CASSLVRGGRVPREQYF	NA	TRBV7-8	TRBJ2-7	NA
TGTGGCGGACAGGGACGCACAGATACGCAGTATTTT	CGGQGRTDTQYF	NA	TRBV6-7	TRBJ2-3	TRBD1
TGCGCCAGCGTAGGCTACTACTCCTACGAGCAGTACTTC	CASVGYYSYEQYF	NA	TRBV5-1	TRBJ2-7	NA
TGCGCCAGCAGCCTAAACCGGGACAGGGATAACAATCAGCCCCAGCATTTT	CASSLNRDRDNNQPQHF	NA	TRBV4-1	TRBJ1-5	TRBD1
TGTGCCAGCAGTCTTTTCTACTACCTACAAGAGACCCAGTACTTC	CASSLFYYLQETQYF	NA	TRBV2	TRBJ2-5	NA
TGTGCCAGCAGCCCAAAACAGGGTCGGGCATACAATGAGCAGTTCTTC	CASSPKQGRAYNEQFF	NA	TRBV7-9	TRBJ2-1	NA
TGTGCCAGTAGTTACGGGACAGGGTCCGAGCAGTACTTC	CASSYGTGSEQYF	NA	TRBV19	TRBJ2-7	TRBD1
TGTGCCAGCAGTTCAAGGACAGGGAGGAATGAAAAACTGTTTTTT	CASSSRTGRNEKLFF	NA	TRBV6-5	TRBJ1-4	TRBD1
TGTGCCAGCAGTTTATCAGGGACAGCCTTCTCAGGGGCTTTCTTT	CASSLSGTAFSGAFF	NA	TRBV28	TRBJ1-1	TRBD1
TGTGCCAGCAGTGGACAGTTCCTTAGCACAGATACGCAGTATTTT	CASSGQFLSTDTQYF	NA	TRBV6-1	TRBJ2-3	NA
TGTGCCAGCAGCGTGGGAAGACTAGCGAGCGAGCAGTACTTC	CASSVGRLASEQYF	NA	TRBV9	TRBJ2-7	TRBD2
TGTGCCAGCAGCCCGGGACTAGATATCTACGAGCAGTACTTC	CASSPGLDIYEQYF	NA	TRBV9	TRBJ2-7	TRBD2
TGTGCCAGCAGTGTTCGCTTGACAGGGGGCGAGCCCAACGTCCTGACTTTC	CASSVRLTGGEPNVLTF	NA	TRBV2	TRBJ2-6	TRBD1
TGTGCCAGCAGCTTAGTGGGAGGGGATGAAGAGACCCAGTACTTC	CASSLVGGDEETQYF	NA	TRBV7-9	TRBJ2-5	TRBD2
TGTGCCAGCAGTTACCCTAGCGGACCACTCTACGAGCAGTACTTC	CASSYPSGPLYEQYF	NA	TRBV6-6	TRBJ2-7	TRBD2
TGTGCCAGCCGCCAGCGGGGACAGGGTCGGGGATACGAGCAGTACTTC	CASRQRGQGRGYEQYF	NA	TRBV27	TRBJ2-7	TRBD1
TGTGCCAGCAGTGAACGGGCGGGAGGGAACACTGAAGCTTTCTTT	CASSERAGGNTEAFF	NA	TRBV2	TRBJ1-1	NA
TGCGCCAGCAGCTTGGCCCTGATGGGACAGGTTTCTTTTGAGCAGTTCTTC	CASSLALMGQVSFEQFF	once	TRBV5-1	TRBJ2-1	TRBD1
TGTGCCAGCACTCCGGGGGGGCATGGCTACACCTTC	CASTPGGHGYTF	NA	TRBV5-6	TRBJ1-2	NA
TGTGCCAGCAGCCCTAGGACATGGTCGAACACTGAAGCTTTCTTT	CASSPRTWSNTEAFF	once	TRBV11-2	TRBJ1-1	NA
TGTGCCACCAGCCCCACCGGGATCTCCACCGGGGAGCTGTTTTTT	CATSPTGISTGELFF	NA	TRBV15	TRBJ2-2	NA
TGTGCCAGCAGTTACCTTTACAGGGCCGGGGATGAAAAACTGTTTTTT	CASSYLYRAGDEKLFF	NA	TRBV6-5	TRBJ1-4	NA
TGTGCCAGCAGCTTCGACAGGACTCCCTACGAGCAGTACTTC	CASSFDRTPYEQYF	NA	TRBV7-9	TRBJ2-7	NA
TGTGCCATCAGTGAGAGGGCTAGCGGGGGGACGAACACCGGGGAGCTGTTTTTT	CAISERASGGTNTGELFF	NA	TRBV10-3	TRBJ2-2	TRBD2
TGTGCCAGCAGCCCCGGGATAGCGGGAAAGGTCGATGAGCAGTTCTTC	CASSPGIAGKVDEQFF	NA	TRBV7-6	TRBJ2-1	TRBD2
TGCGCCAGCAGCCAAGAGGCCCACCCGACGACAGGTACCTACGAGCAGTACTTC	CASSQEAHPTTGTYEQYF	NA	TRBV4-1	TRBJ2-7	NA
TGTGCCAGCAGTAAGCCGGGACAAATCTACGAGCAGTACTTC	CASSKPGQIYEQYF	NA	TRBV27	TRBJ2-7	NA
TGTGCCAGCAGCTTTTCCCGGGACAGAGGGGGGAGTAACTATGGCTACACCTTC	CASSFSRDRGGSNYGYTF	NA	TRBV7-9	TRBJ1-2	TRBD1
TGTGCCAGTAGTATAGGCGGAAACTACACCTTC	CASSIGGNYTF	NA	TRBV19	TRBJ1-2	NA
TGTGCCAGCAGTGGGACAGGGAGCACAGATACGCAGTATTTT	CASSGTGSTDTQYF	once	TRBV6-4	TRBJ2-3	TRBD1
TGTGCCTGGAACTGGGCCAGCTCGAACACTGAAGCTTTCTTT	CAWNWASSNTEAFF	NA	TRBV30	TRBJ1-1	NA
TGTGCCATCAGTGAGTTTGGCCCGAAGAGCACAGATACGCAGTATTTT	CAISEFGPKSTDTQYF	NA	TRBV10-3	TRBJ2-3	NA
TGTGCCAGCTCCCCGGGACAGGGTTCCTACAATGAGCAGTTCTTC	CASSPGQGSYNEQFF	NA	TRBV18	TRBJ2-1	TRBD1
TGTGCCAGCAGCAAACTGACTAGCGGGGGGGACACAGATACGCAGTATTTT	CASSKLTSGGDTDTQYF	NA	TRBV5-6	TRBJ2-3	TRBD2
TGCAGCGTTGAAGAGGGCCTCTTTTCGGTAGCTTTCTTT	CSVEEGLFSVAFF	NA	TRBV29-1	TRBJ1-1	NA
TGTGCCAGCAGCTTAAATAGCCGGGATACGCAGTATTTT	CASSLNSRDTQYF	NA	TRBV7-6	TRBJ2-3	NA
TGTGCCAGTAGTATTCTACAGGGGGCCGAGGGCAATCAGCCCCAGCATTTT	CASSILQGAEGNQPQHF	once	TRBV19	TRBJ1-5	TRBD1
TGTGCTAGTGGCAGAACCCGGGGTGAGACCCAGTACTTC	CASGRTRGETQYF	NA	TRBV12-5	TRBJ2-5	NA
TGTGCCAGCAGCTTAGGGGCAGGGGACTATGGCTACACCTTC	CASSLGAGDYGYTF	NA	TRBV7-8	TRBJ1-2	NA
TGTGCCAGCTGGGACCTCAGGGGCGAGCAGTACTTC	CASWDLRGEQYF	NA	TRBV6-6	TRBJ2-7	NA
TGCAGCGTTGATTGGCAGGCCCCTGAAGCTTTCTTT	CSVDWQAPEAFF	NA	TRBV29-1	TRBJ1-1	NA
TGTGCCAGCGGCAGGGACAGATCCTCCTACGAGCAGTACTTC	CASGRDRSSYEQYF	NA	TRBV27	TRBJ2-7	TRBD1
TGTGCCAGCAGTGTCAATCCCCGACAGGTTAATGAAAAACTGTTTTTT	CASSVNPRQVNEKLFF	NA	TRBV6-1	TRBJ1-4	NA
TGCGCCAGCAGCCCCGGGGCAGGGGGCAGGGAAAAACTGTTTTTT	CASSPGAGGREKLFF	NA	TRBV5-1	TRBJ1-4	TRBD1
TGTGCCAGCTCACCGCCCCCTATTCCCCGGACAGAAGCAATAGATACGCAGTATTTT	CASSPPPIPRTEAIDTQYF	NA	TRBV18	TRBJ2-3	NA
TGTGCCAGCAGGACAGGGTTGGATTTACCCCTCCACTTT	CASRTGLDLPLHF	few	TRBV27	TRBJ1-6	TRBD1
TGTGCCAGCCGACGGGGGAATAACTATGGCTACACCTTC	CASRRGNNYGYTF	NA	TRBV27	TRBJ1-2	NA
TGTGCCAGCAGCGTAGTAGGGGGCTACACAGATACGCAGTATTTT	CASSVVGGYTDTQYF	once	TRBV9	TRBJ2-3	TRBD1
TGTGCCAGCAGGTTCGACAGGGCCCTAGATGCTTCACCCCTCCACTTT	CASRFDRALDASPLHF	NA	TRBV6-6	TRBJ1-6	TRBD1
TGTGCCAGCAGCGTAGGCGGGGGGCACACAGATACGCAGTATTTT	CASSVGGGHTDTQYF	NA	TRBV9	TRBJ2-3	TRBD2
TGTGCCAGCAGTGAAAGATCAGGGTACAATGAGCAGTTCTTC	CASSERSGYNEQFF	NA	TRBV6-1	TRBJ2-1	NA